The clone carrying this T cell receptor beta chain was observed once. Antigen specificity is unknown. Trimming shortened V by 1 base and J by 7 bases, and 11 bases separated the two germline ends. The V gene's germline CDR1 is GTSNPN and CDR2 SVGIG (reference sequence). The CDR3 extends over 12 amino acids. Primers included in the PCR were 60 Vbeta and 13 Jbeta primers. TCRdb's copy holds only in-frame clones and misses some; the assay was immunoSEQ multiplex PCR. This table holds under 150,000 clones, roughly three fifths found once. The data derive from a study of cytomegalovirus exposure and HLA in healthy donors. Study in general: Caucasian-associated ancestry cluster membership applied to about four fifths of some 400 genotyped donors.

Study findings and constraints: Owing to their indistinguishability, certain V segments, notably TRBV6-2 and TRBV6-3, were excluded.

The V and J genes are TRBV30 and TRBJ2-7; D gene unclear. The sample consisted of PBMCs. This TCR was sampled from a woman aged 35 to 49 in good health and CMV-seronegative. The CDR3 DNA reads TGTGCCTGGAGTGAGAACCCGCAGGAGCAGTACTTC. Amino acids: CAWSENPQEQYF.